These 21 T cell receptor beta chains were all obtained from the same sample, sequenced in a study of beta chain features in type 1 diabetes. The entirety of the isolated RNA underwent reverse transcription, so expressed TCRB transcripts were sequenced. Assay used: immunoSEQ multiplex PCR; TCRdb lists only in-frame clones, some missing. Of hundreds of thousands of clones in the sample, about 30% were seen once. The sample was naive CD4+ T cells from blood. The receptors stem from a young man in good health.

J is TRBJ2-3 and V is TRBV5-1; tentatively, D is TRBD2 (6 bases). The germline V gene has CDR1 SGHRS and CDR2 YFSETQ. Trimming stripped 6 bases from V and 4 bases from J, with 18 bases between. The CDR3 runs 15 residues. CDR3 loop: CASTPGTPESDTQYF. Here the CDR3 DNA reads TGCGCCAGCACACCCGGGACTCCCGAGTCAGATACGCAGTATTTT.

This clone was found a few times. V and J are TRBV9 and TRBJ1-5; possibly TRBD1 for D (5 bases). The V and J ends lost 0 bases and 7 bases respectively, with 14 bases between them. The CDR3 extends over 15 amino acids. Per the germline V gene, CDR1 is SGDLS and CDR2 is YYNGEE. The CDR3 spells CASSVGPESGQPQHF. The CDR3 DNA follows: TGTGCCAGCAGCGTAGGCCCCGAATCAGGGCAGCCCCAGCATTTT.

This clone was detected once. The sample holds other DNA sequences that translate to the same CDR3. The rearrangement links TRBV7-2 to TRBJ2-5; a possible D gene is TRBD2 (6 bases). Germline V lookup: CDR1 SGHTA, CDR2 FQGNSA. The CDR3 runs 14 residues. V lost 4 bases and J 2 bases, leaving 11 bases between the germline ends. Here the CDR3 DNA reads TGTGCCAGCAGCTGGGGACTGGCTCAAGAGACCCAGTACTTC. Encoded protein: CASSWGLAQETQYF.

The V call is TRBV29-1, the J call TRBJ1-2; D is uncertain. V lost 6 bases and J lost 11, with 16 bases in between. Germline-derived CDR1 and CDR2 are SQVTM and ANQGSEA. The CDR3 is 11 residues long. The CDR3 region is CSVTNLPGYTF. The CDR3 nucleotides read TGCAGCGTCACCAACCTTCCGGGGTACACCTTC.

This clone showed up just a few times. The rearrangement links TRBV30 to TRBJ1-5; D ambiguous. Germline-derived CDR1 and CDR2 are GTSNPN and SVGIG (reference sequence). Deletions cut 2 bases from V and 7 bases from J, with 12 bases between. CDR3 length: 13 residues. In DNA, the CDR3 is TGTGCCTGGAGTCGGCAGGACTTCCAGCCCCAGCATTTT. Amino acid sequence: CAWSRQDFQPQHF. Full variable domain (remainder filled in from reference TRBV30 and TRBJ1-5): SQTIHQWPATLVQPVGSPLSLECTVEGTSNPNLYWYRQAAGRGLQLLFYSVGIGQISSEVPQNLSASRPQDRQFILSSKKLLLSDSGFYLCAWSRQDFQPQHFGDGTRLSIL.

This CDR3 reads CASSSRDRETQYF. Here the CDR3 DNA reads TGTGCCAGTAGTTCGAGGGACCGAGAGACCCAGTACTTC. The V and J genes are TRBV19 and TRBJ2-5; TRBD1 or TRBD2 may be the D gene (5 bases each). V shed 5 bases and J shed 4 bases, with 11 bases lying between them. The CDR3 totals 13 residues. CDR1 is LNHDA and CDR2 is SQIVND in the germline V gene (reference sequence).

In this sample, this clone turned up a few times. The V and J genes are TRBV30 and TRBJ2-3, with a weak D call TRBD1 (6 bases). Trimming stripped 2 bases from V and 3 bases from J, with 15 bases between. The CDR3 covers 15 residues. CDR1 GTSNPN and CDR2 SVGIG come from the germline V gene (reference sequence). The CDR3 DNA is TGTGCCTGGAGTCCCCAGGGGTGGGTGACAGATACGCAGTATTTT. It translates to CAWSPQGWVTDTQYF.

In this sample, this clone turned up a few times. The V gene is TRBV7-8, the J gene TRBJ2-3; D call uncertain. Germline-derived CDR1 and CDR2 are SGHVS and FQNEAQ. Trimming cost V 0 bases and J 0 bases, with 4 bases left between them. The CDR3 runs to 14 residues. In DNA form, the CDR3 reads TGTGCCAGCAGCTTAGCGCTTAGCACAGATACGCAGTATTTT. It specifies CASSLALSTDTQYF. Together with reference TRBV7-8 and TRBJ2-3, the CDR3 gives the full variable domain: GAGVSQSPRYKVAKRGQDVALRCDPISGHVSLFWYQQALGQGPEFLTYFQNEAQLDKSGLPSDRFFAERPEGSVSTLKIQRTQQEDSAVYLCASSLALSTDTQYFGPGTRLTVL.

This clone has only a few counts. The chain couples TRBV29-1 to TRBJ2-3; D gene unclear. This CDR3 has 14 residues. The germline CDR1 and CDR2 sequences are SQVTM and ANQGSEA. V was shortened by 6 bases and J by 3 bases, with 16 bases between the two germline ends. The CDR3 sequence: CSVDRFLGTDTQYF. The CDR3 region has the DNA TGCAGCGTCGATCGATTCCTAGGGACAGATACGCAGTATTTT.

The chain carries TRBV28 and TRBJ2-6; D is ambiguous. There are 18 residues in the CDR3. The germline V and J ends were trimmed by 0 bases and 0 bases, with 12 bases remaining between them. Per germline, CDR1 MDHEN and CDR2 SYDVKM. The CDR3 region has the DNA TGTGCCAGCAGTTTATGGGCCAACCCCTCCTCTGGGGCCAACGTCCTGACTTTC. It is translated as CASSLWANPSSGANVLTF.

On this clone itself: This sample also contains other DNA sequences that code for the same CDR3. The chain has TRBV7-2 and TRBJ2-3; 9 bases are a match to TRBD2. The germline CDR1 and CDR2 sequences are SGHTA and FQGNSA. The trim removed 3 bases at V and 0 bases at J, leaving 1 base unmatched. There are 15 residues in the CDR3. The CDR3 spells CASSLLAGSTDTQYF. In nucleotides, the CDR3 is TGTGCCAGCAGCTTGCTAGCGGGAAGCACAGATACGCAGTATTTT.

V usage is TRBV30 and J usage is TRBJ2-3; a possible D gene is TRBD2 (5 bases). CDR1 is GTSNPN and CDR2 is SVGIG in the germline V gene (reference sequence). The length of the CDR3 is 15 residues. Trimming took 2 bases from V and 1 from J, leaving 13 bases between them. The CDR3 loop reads CAWSSAGMGTDTQYF. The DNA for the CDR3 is TGTGCCTGGAGTTCGGCCGGGATGGGCACAGATACGCAGTATTTT.

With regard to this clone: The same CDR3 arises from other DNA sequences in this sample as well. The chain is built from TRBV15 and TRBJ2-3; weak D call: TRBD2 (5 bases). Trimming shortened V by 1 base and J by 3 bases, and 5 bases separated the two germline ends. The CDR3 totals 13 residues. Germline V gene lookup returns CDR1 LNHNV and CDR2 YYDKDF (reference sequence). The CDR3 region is CATSRGGTDTQYF. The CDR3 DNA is TGTGCCACCAGCAGAGGCGGGACAGATACGCAGTATTTT.

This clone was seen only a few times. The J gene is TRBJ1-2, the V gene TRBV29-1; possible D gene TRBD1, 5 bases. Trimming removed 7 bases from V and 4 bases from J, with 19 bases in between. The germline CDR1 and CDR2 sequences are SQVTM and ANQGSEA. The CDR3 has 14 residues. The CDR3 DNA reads TGCAGCGCCGGGGCTGGACGATCAGGCTATGGCTACACCTTC. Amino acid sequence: CSAGAGRSGYGYTF.

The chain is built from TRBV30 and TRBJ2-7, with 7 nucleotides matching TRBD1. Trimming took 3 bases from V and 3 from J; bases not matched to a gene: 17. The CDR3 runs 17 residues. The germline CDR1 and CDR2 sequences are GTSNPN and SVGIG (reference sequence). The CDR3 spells CAWSAWAISTGRYEQYF. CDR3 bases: TGTGCCTGGAGCGCATGGGCCATCTCGACAGGGCGCTACGAGCAGTACTTC.

CDR3 DNA: TGTGCCAGCAGCTTTCGGGGAGTGGGCACTGAAGCTTTCTTT. Its protein product is CASSFRGVGTEAFF. The chain couples TRBV7-9 to TRBJ1-1; D is unclear. The ends were cut back, 3 bases at V and 4 bases at J, with 12 bases in the middle. The CDR3 loop spans 14 amino acids. Germline V CDR1 and CDR2: SEHNR, FQNEAQ (reference sequence).

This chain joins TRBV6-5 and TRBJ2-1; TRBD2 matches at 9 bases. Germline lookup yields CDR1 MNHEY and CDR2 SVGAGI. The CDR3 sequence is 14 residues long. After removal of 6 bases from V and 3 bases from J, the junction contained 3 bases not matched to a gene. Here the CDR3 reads CASSRSGGYNEQFF. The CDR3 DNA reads TGTGCCAGCAGCCGTAGCGGGGGCTACAATGAGCAGTTCTTC.

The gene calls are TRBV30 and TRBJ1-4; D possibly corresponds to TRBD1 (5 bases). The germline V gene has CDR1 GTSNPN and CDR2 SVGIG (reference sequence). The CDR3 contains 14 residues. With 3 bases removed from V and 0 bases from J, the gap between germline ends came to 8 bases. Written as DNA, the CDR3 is TGTGCCTGGAGACCGGGGCCAACTAATGAAAAACTGTTTTTT. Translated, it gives CAWRPGPTNEKLFF.

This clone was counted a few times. The CDR3 sequence: CASSYVAGISYEQYF. As DNA, the CDR3 is TGTGCCAGCAGCTATGTAGCGGGGATCTCCTACGAGCAGTACTTC. This sequence joins TRBV7-2 and TRBJ2-7, with TRBD2 identical over 8 bases. V trimming: 4 bases; J trimming: 0 bases; junction bases outside the gene matches: 5. CDR1 is SGHTA and CDR2 is FQGNSA in the germline V gene. The CDR3 spans 15 residues. The whole variable domain, filled in from reference TRBV7-2 and TRBJ2-7, reads GAGVSQSPSNKVTEKGKDVELRCDPISGHTALYWYRQSLGQGLEFLIYFQGNSAPDKSGLPSDRFSAERTGGSVSTLTIQRTQQEDSAVYLCASSYVAGISYEQYFGPGTRLTVT.

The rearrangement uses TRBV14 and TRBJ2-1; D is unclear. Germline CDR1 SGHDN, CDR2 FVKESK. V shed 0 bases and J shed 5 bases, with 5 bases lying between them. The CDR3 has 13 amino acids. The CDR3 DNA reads TGTGCCAGCAGCCAAGATCGTCACAATGAGCAGTTCTTC. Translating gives CASSQDRHNEQFF.

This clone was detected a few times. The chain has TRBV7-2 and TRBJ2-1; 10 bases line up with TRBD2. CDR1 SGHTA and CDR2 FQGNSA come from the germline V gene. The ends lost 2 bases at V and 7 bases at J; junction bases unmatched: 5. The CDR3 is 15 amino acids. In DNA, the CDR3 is TGTGCCAGCAGCTTATACCAGCGGGAGGGAAATGAGCAGTTCTTC. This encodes CASSLYQREGNEQFF.